The clone carrying this T cell receptor (beta chain) has just a few counts. What it binds is unknown. This specimen comes from a study of spatial heterogeneity in lung cancer. Trimming pared 4 bases from V and 1 base from J, leaving 15 bases between. Germline V CDR1 and CDR2: MNHEY, SVGEGT. The CDR3 is made up of 16 amino acids. TCRdb re-called the 5' RACE reads through MiXCR, storing one row per CDR3 protein. The sample yields 20,000 or so distinct CDR3 sequences, around 8% seen once. Whole-study results and caveats: Tumor mutation count correlated with how many alpha and beta TCRs expanded intratumorally.

The time point: sample taken at primary tumor resection. The TCR was taken from a male donor with early-stage non-small cell lung cancer. Sequenced material: lung tumor tissue, taken at surgery. J is TRBJ2-3 and V is TRBV6-2 or TRBV6-3; D is ambiguous. This chain's CDR3 is CASSSVVLRGTDTQYF. DNA for the CDR3: TGTGCCAGCAGTTCTGTAGTACTCCGAGGCACAGATACGCAGTATTTT.